This TCR beta chain came from a study of vaccination effects on CD4 cells after COVID-19. TCRdb keeps only in-frame clones here, not all; method: immunoSEQ multiplex PCR. The sample consists of 75,000 to 100,000 clones, roughly 80% of them appearing once. Expansion of antigen-specific CD4+ T cells with viral peptide pools was carried out by the ViraFEST assay before sequencing. With roughly 9 days of culture completed, CD4+ T cells were isolated. Vaccine administered to participants consisted of two doses of either BNT162b2 or mRNA-1273. Comment on this clone: As yet, its antigen is unknown.

CDR3 length: 16 amino acids. Germline V lookup: CDR1 GTSNPN, CDR2 SVGIG (reference sequence). V was trimmed by 0 bases and J by 5 bases, leaving 19 bases between them. The clonotype was recovered from a human donor who received a COVID-19 vaccine. V usage is TRBV30 and J usage is TRBJ1-1; D may be TRBD1 (6 bases). The sample consisted of CD4+ T cells from PBMCs cultured with HCoV-OC43 spike peptides, taken after COVID-19 vaccination. The subset is: HCoV-OC43 spike overlapping peptide pool stimulation. The CDR3 DNA sequence: TGTGCCTGGAGTGTACCAGCCGGCGGGGGGCGAACTGAAGCTTTCTTT. Its translation is CAWSVPAGGGRTEAFF.